The entry below gives a single T cell receptor (beta chain) sequence along with its context. The record originates from a study of T cell changes during pregnancy in multiple sclerosis. Measured with immunoSEQ multiplex PCR; TCRdb has only the in-frame clones, and not every one. The repertoire holds some 80,000 clones, with around 92% as singletons. CDR1 SGHTA and CDR2 FQGTGA come from the germline V gene. Trimming removed 3 bases from V and 9 bases from J; junction bases left unmatched: 0. The CDR3 covers 12 residues. The sample was peripheral blood, taken before pregnancy. This TCR derives from a female donor with multiple sclerosis, enrolled in a pregnancy study. The chain recombines TRBV7-3 with TRBJ2-1; 9 bases fit TRBD1. The CDR3 DNA sequence: TGTGCCAGCAGCTTGACAGGGGGTGAGCAGTTCTTC. It is translated as CASSLTGGEQFF.